The T cell receptor (beta chain) under discussion was sequenced for a study of persistence of HIV-infected CD4 T cells. About the research overall: Suppressive ART had lasted a median of around 8 years.

The libraries were made with immunoSEQ version 4 in survey mode. The protocol was immunoSEQ multiplex PCR, while the TCRdb copy is restricted to in-frame clones and leaves out a portion. The top ten hold about 0.75% of the sample, which has roughly 28,000 clones, around 82% seen once. Lysates of CMV-infected fibroblasts at about 10 ug/mL stimulated these cells. Memory cells lacking CD40L and CD69 with high CD45RO were sorted. Plasma HIV-1 RNA stayed below 50 copies/mL for at least 4 years. CD4+ T cell counts exceeded 400 cells/uL; CMV serology was positive. The CDR3 runs 16 residues. CDR1 and CDR2 (germline): LNHNV, YYDKDF (reference sequence). Germline trimming cut 1 base from V and 2 bases from J; bases unmatched to any gene: 2. Worth noting for this clone: Its antigen is unknown.

The chain is built from TRBV15 and TRBJ1-5, with 10 positions matching TRBD1. Sequences were derived from CD4+ T cells sorted from PBMCs after roughly 20-hour stimulation, sampled from a patient who received antiretroviral therapy. The receptor comes from an adult woman with HIV who was CMV-seropositive. CDR3 coding DNA: TGTGCCACCAGCAGAGTGGGACAGGGGCGCAATCAGCCCCAGCATTTT. Translated, it gives CATSRVGQGRNQPQHF.